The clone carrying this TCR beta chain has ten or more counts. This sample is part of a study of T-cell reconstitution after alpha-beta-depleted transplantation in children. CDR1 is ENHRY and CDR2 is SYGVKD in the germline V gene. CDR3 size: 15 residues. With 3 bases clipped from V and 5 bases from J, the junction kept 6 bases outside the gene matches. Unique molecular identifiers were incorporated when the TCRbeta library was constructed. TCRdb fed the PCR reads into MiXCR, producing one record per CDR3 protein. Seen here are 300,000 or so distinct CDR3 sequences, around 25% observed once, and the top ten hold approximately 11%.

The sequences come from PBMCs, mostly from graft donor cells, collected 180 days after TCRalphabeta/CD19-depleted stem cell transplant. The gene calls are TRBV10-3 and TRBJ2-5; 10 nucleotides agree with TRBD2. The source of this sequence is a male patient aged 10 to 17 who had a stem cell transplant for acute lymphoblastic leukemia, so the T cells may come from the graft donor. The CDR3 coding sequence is TGTGCCATCAGTGAAGCTAGCGGGAGTTTCGAGACCCAGTACTTC. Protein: CAISEASGSFETQYF.